This record covers a single TCR beta chain. Original handling: Nucleated cell counts were estimated from reference gene primer amplification. This table comes from immunoSEQ multiplex PCR, and its TCRdb copy is limited to in-frame clones, with some not included. V, J and clone size were drawn from that table, and D and trimming were deduced from the DNA. In the table there are 170,000 or so clones, 75% to 80% of which are singletons. V was clipped by 4 bases and J by 6 bases, with 15 bases between them. Germline V CDR1 and CDR2: WSHSY, SAAADI. This CDR3 is built from 14 residues. The data were obtained in a study of blood T cell repertoires in COVID-19. Study context: Samples came from the United States, Italy and Spain, spanning acute and convalescent COVID-19. Sources were T cells, B-cell-depleted T cells, or PBMCs; the material itself was cDNA or gDNA.

The rearrangement joins TRBV10-2 to TRBJ1-2, with D possibly TRBD1 on 6 matching bases. The sample comprised peripheral blood. The clonotype comes from a woman aged 70-85 years with acute or convalescent COVID-19. This CDR3 is CASSVGTRGNGYTF. The DNA of the CDR3 is TGCGCCAGCAGTGTCGGGACGAGGGGGAATGGCTACACCTTC.